Below, 19 T cell receptor beta chains from the same sample are listed, as sequenced in a study of siplizumab effects on memory and regulatory T cells. The table came from immunoSEQ multiplex PCR; TCRdb's copy has only in-frame clones and leaves some out. Of roughly 50,000 clones in the sample, nearly 98% were seen once. The sample consisted of naive CD4+ T cells sorted from blood. These receptors originate from a human donor in good health.

About this clone itself: Other DNA sequences in the same sample also yield this CDR3. V usage is TRBV7-9 and J usage is TRBJ1-4; D gene uncertain. In germline, CDR1 is SEHNR, CDR2 FQNEAQ (reference sequence). This CDR3 comprises 13 residues. Trimming cost V 6 bases and J 1 base, with 6 bases left between them. The CDR3 DNA is TGTGCCAGCAGTGACCAAACTAATGAAAAACTGTTTTTT. Translating gives CASSDQTNEKLFF. The whole variable domain, remainder taken from reference TRBV7-9 and TRBJ1-4, is DTGVSQNPRHKITKRGQNVTFRCDPISEHNRLYWYRQTLGQGPEFLTYFQNEAQLEKSRLLSDRFSAERPKGSFSTLEIQRTEQGDSAMYLCASSDQTNEKLFFGSGTQLSVL.

This chain links TRBV6-5 with TRBJ2-7; 9 nucleotides line up with TRBD1. This CDR3 contains 15 residues. After removal of 2 bases from V and 3 bases from J, the junction contained 5 bases not matched to a gene. Germline CDR1 reads MNHEY; CDR2 reads SVGAGI. The CDR3 region is CASSYTGTGLYEQYF. DNA for the CDR3: TGTGCCAGCAGTTACACCGGGACAGGGCTCTACGAGCAGTACTTC.

This chain joins TRBV19 and TRBJ2-2; 9 bases align to TRBD2. CDR1 and CDR2 from the germline V gene are LNHDA and SQIVND (reference sequence). This CDR3 has 14 residues. The V and J ends lost 6 bases and 8 bases, in that order; junction bases with no gene match: 7. The CDR3 nucleotides read TGTGCCAGTAGGCCTAGCGGGGCCACAGGGGAGCTGTTTTTT. Translated: CASRPSGATGELFF.

The chain has TRBV28 and TRBJ1-2; D is uncertain. This CDR3 region has 11 residues. From germline, CDR1 is MDHEN and CDR2 SYDVKM. Trimming cost V 2 bases and J 7 bases, with 5 bases left between them. The CDR3 region is CASSLGFGYTF. DNA for the CDR3: TGTGCCAGCAGTTTAGGCTTTGGCTACACCTTC.

The chain employs TRBV29-1 and TRBJ1-1; unclear D gene. CDR3 length: 11 residues. The germline V gene has CDR1 SQVTM and CDR2 ANQGSEA. Trimming shortened V by 4 bases and J by 1 base, and 4 bases separated the two germline ends. Here the CDR3 DNA reads TGCAGCGTTGGATGGAACACTGAAGCTTTCTTT. Translating it yields CSVGWNTEAFF.

This clone has a single count. The chain has TRBV6-1 and TRBJ1-2; D not resolved. CDR1 MNHNS and CDR2 SASEGT come from the germline V gene. V was cut by 1 base and J by 0 bases, with 15 bases left in between. There are 17 residues in the CDR3. CDR3 DNA sequence: TGTGCCAGCAGTGAAGGGCCCGGGAAAAGGGCTAACTATGGCTACACCTTC. It translates to CASSEGPGKRANYGYTF.

A single count supports this clone. This same CDR3 is encoded by further DNA sequences in the sample. This rearrangement joins TRBV7-9 to TRBJ2-7, with D perhaps matching TRBD1 (7 bases). The CDR3 loop spans 14 amino acids. Germline V gives CDR1 SEHNR, CDR2 FQNEAQ (reference sequence). V was shortened by 4 bases and J by 2 bases, with 12 bases between the two germline ends. This CDR3 reads CASSSRDRAYEQYF. The CDR3 DNA is TGTGCCAGCAGCTCGCGGGACAGAGCCTACGAGCAGTACTTC.

The chain is built from TRBV19 and TRBJ2-1; perhaps TRBD2 as D (5 bases). CDR1 is LNHDA, CDR2 SQIVND, per germline (reference sequence). The V end was cut by 7 bases, the J end by 0 bases, with 10 bases between. The CDR3 runs to 14 residues. Here the CDR3 reads CASNERSSYNEQFF. Here the CDR3 DNA reads TGTGCCAGTAACGAGCGGAGCTCCTACAATGAGCAGTTCTTC.

This chain connects TRBV13 to TRBJ2-1; 7 nucleotides line up with TRBD2. Germline CDR1 is PRHDT and CDR2 is FYEKMQ (reference sequence). After removal of 5 bases from V and 8 bases from J, the junction contained 12 bases not matched to a gene. CDR3 length: 15 amino acids. This CDR3 reads CASSARTRKGDEQFF. The CDR3 DNA follows: TGTGCCAGCAGCGCTCGGACTAGGAAAGGAGATGAGCAGTTCTTC. Looking up the rest from reference TRBV13 and TRBJ2-1 gives the full variable domain: AAGVIQSPRHLIKEKRETATLKCYPIPRHDTVYWYQQGPGQDPQFLISFYEKMQSDKGSIPDRFSAQQFSDYHSELNMSSLELGDSALYFCASSARTRKGDEQFFGPGTRLTVL.

The V gene is TRBV18, the J gene TRBJ2-5; D is perhaps TRBD1 or TRBD2 (5 bases each). V gave up 3 bases and J gave up 1 base, with 6 bases separating them. Germline-derived CDR1 and CDR2 are KGHSH and LQKENI. The CDR3 has 13 residues. The CDR3, as DNA: TGTGCCAGCTCACCTGGGGGCCAAGAGACCCAGTACTTC. Its protein is CASSPGGQETQYF.

The J gene is TRBJ2-3, the V gene TRBV7-3; 9 nucleotides line up with TRBD2. Germline CDR1 is SGHTA and CDR2 is FQGTGA. The CDR3 covers 16 residues. Trimming removed 2 bases from V and 5 bases from J; junction bases left unmatched: 8. The CDR3 region is CASSLLPSGVGDTQYF. The CDR3 nucleotides read TGTGCCAGCAGCTTACTTCCTAGCGGGGTGGGAGATACGCAGTATTTT.

This chain joins TRBV6-5 and TRBJ2-7, with D possibly matching TRBD1 (6 bases). CDR1 and CDR2 from the germline V gene are MNHEY and SVGAGI. Trimming shortened V by 7 bases and J by 3 bases, and 10 bases separated the two germline ends. CDR3 length equals 12 residues. For the CDR3, the DNA is TGTGCCAGCAACAGGGCGTTCTACGAGCAGTACTTC. This translates into CASNRAFYEQYF.

The CDR3 region is CASSLSSGANVLTF. CDR3 DNA sequence: TGTGCCAGCAGCTTAAGCTCTGGGGCCAACGTCCTGACTTTC. The rearrangement joins TRBV5-6 to TRBJ2-6; D is uncertain. V was trimmed by 2 bases and J by 0 bases, leaving 3 bases between them. Germline V gene lookup returns CDR1 SGHDT and CDR2 YYEEEE. This CDR3 is 14 amino acids long. Based on the CDR3 plus reference TRBV5-6 and TRBJ2-6, the full variable domain is DAGVTQSPTHLIKTRGQQVTLRCSPKSGHDTVSWYQQALGQGPQFIFQYYEEEERQRGNFPDRFSGHQFPNYSSELNVNALLLGDSALYLCASSLSSGANVLTFGAGSRLTVL.

The chain carries TRBV30 and TRBJ1-5; D is unresolved. This CDR3 comprises 13 residues. The germline gives CDR1 GTSNPN, CDR2 SVGIG (reference sequence). V was pared by 2 bases and J by 1 base, with 6 bases between. The CDR3 region has the DNA TGTGCCTGGAGTCCCAGAAGCAATCAGCCCCAGCATTTT. Translated, it gives CAWSPRSNQPQHF.

This clone was seen only once. The J gene is TRBJ2-7, the V gene TRBV7-6; maybe TRBD1 (5 bases). This CDR3 is 14 amino acids long. V was shortened by 5 bases and J by 0 bases, with 11 bases between the two germline ends. CDR1 is SGHVS, CDR2 FNYEAQ, per germline. The CDR3 spells CASSLDTSSYEQYF. The DNA for the CDR3 is TGTGCCAGCAGCCTGGACACGAGCTCCTACGAGCAGTACTTC. Drawing the rest from reference TRBV7-6 and TRBJ2-7, the complete variable domain is GAGVSQSPRYKVTKRGQDVALRCDPISGHVSLYWYRQALGQGPEFLTYFNYEAQQDKSGLPNDRFSAERPEGSISTLTIQRTEQRDSAMYRCASSLDTSSYEQYFGPGTRLTVT.

This clone has more than one count but fewer than ten. This chain connects TRBV19 to TRBJ1-4; a weak D match, TRBD1 (5 bases). V lost 6 bases, J lost 8 bases, and 16 bases lay in between. CDR1 and CDR2 from the germline V gene are LNHDA and SQIVND (reference sequence). CDR3 length: 14 amino acids. The CDR3 here is CASRDISREEKLFF. For the CDR3, the DNA is TGTGCCAGTAGGGACATCAGCAGGGAGGAAAAACTGTTTTTT.

This clone was observed a handful of times. One end of the junction fails to match germline, which may point to a read error. V usage is TRBV28 and J usage is TRBJ1-5; 7 bases align to TRBD1. Germline CDR1 and CDR2: MDHEN and SYDVKM. The CDR3 covers 13 residues. CDR3 DNA sequence: TGTGCCAGCAATTTACAGGGGAACCAGCCCCAGCATTTT. Translation: CASNLQGNQPQHF.

The gene calls are TRBV7-8 and TRBJ2-2; maybe TRBD1 (6 bases). Between the trimmed V and J ends, which lost 8 bases and 4 bases, there was a span of 14 bases. The germline V gene has CDR1 SGHVS and CDR2 FQNEAQ. This CDR3 is 14 amino acids long. CDR3 in DNA: TGTGCCAGCCGGTCCTCAGGGGCCACCGGGGAGCTGTTTTTT. As protein: CASRSSGATGELFF. Complete variable domain (other parts from reference TRBV7-8 and TRBJ2-2): GAGVSQSPRYKVAKRGQDVALRCDPISGHVSLFWYQQALGQGPEFLTYFQNEAQLDKSGLPSDRFFAERPEGSVSTLKIQRTQQEDSAVYLCASRSSGATGELFFGEGSRLTVL.

J is TRBJ1-1 and V is TRBV6-5; 8 bases are a match to TRBD1. From germline, CDR1 is MNHEY and CDR2 SVGAGI. The CDR3 contains 12 residues. J was trimmed by 10 bases and V by 5 bases; bases with no gene match: 6. CDR3 nucleotide sequence: TGTGCCAGCAGTCCAGGGGGCGCGAGAGCTTTCTTT. Protein sequence: CASSPGGARAFF.